This section outlines one T cell receptor (beta chain) sequence together with its context. This clonotype was seen more than once but under ten times. Its specific antigen is unknown. No clone much larger than this one lies a single base away; base qualities are absent. The run used an Illumina HiSeq 2500. Quantitative 5'-RACE with molecular barcodes was the method used to prepare the TCR beta libraries. On the study's bioinformatics: A new computational method, built on a probabilistic model of VDJ rearrangement, was used to identify disease-linked TCR variants. In TCRdb, the public reads were trimmed at Q25 with fastp and aligned with MiXCR, with productive beta chains retained. All rows with the same CDR3 protein become a single entry with the most common DNA and genes. In this record, the V and J calls reflect TCRdb's handling and not the investigators' own analysis. Here the sample has roughly 700,000 distinct CDR3 sequences; 15% to 20% occur a single time. The top ten hold under 20% of the sample.

This sample stems from a study of CD8 T cells in ankylosing spondylitis (dated by TCRdb to about 2017). Looking at the study overall: To find TCR variants linked to disease, the study profiled T cell receptor beta repertoires in ankylosing spondylitis patients and healthy donors. The full study cohort comprised some 27 ankylosing spondylitis patients and about 110 healthy donors. Peripheral blood samples were taken, and synovial fluid was additionally collected from ankylosing spondylitis patients.

In the germline V gene (reference sequence), CDR1 corresponds to DFQATT and CDR2 to SNEGSKA. V gives up 2 bases and J gives up 3 bases, and the segment between their germline ends measures 16 bases. The CDR3 sequence holds 15 residues, the cysteine and phenylalanine included. Solely the CDR3 DNA is kept, with 45 bases framed from the first base. Study-wide findings and limitations: The disease-linked clones were reported as significantly enriched in matched synovial fluid samples from ankylosing spondylitis patients. The disease-linked clones showed a CD8+ phenotype and occurred at relatively low frequencies in peripheral blood. A TCR beta motif of fewer than 10 highly homologous amino acid variants appeared characteristic of blood from ankylosing spondylitis patients. Some TCR beta motif variants had previously been reported in synovial fluid and blood of reactive arthritis patients, which suggested common disease-initiation mechanisms.

Sequencing was carried out using blood, either unsorted or a sorted T cell fraction (not recorded which). The receptor chain draws on TRBV20-1 and TRBJ1-1; TRBD1 is a possible D gene, resting on 5 matching bases. This sequence originates from a male donor with ankylosing spondylitis. Here is the DNA: TGCAGTGCTAGAACGTTGGCCGGGGGGGACACTGAAGCTTTCTTT. It translates as CSARTLAGGDTEAFF.